This T cell receptor (beta chain) stems from a study of early T cells in non-severe SARS-CoV-2 infection. Study at large: Sequencing input comprised bulk RNA from unsorted whole blood; chain pairing was not available.

Unique molecular identifiers were added to individual cDNA molecules. TCRdb re-analysed the 5' RACE reads in MiXCR, keeping a single row per CDR3 protein. The sample yields tens of thousands of distinct CDR3 sequences, 9.5% seen once. The CDR3 contains 17 residues. Per the germline V gene, CDR1 is SGHRS and CDR2 is YFSETQ. V lost 0 bases and J 8 bases, leaving 23 bases between the germline ends. Whole-study findings and limits: VDJdb-based annotation leaned toward anti-spike CD8 responses and missed private and CD4 specificities.

This clonotype has only a few counts. Its antigen is not identified. The V gene is TRBV5-1, the J gene TRBJ1-1; no reliable D call. The sequence was collected from an adult who was a healthcare worker with PCR-confirmed SARS-CoV-2 infection or an uninfected control (not recorded which). The sample consisted of whole blood. The CDR3 sequence is CASSLGGQVIFAGEAFF. The CDR3 nucleotides are TGCGCCAGCAGCTTGGGAGGGCAGGTTATATTCGCCGGCGAAGCTTTCTTT.